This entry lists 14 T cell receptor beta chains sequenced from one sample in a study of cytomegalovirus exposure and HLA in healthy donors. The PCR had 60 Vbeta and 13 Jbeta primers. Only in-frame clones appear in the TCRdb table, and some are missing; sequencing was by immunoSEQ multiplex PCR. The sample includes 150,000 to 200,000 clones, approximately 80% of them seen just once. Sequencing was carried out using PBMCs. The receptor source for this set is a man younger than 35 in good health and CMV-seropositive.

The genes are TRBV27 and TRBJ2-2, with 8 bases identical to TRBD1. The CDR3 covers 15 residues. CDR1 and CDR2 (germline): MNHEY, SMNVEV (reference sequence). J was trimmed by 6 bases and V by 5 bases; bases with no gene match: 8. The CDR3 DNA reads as TGTGCCAGCAGTCCCCGGACAGGGAAGGCCGGGGAGCTGTTTTTT. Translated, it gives CASSPRTGKAGELFF.

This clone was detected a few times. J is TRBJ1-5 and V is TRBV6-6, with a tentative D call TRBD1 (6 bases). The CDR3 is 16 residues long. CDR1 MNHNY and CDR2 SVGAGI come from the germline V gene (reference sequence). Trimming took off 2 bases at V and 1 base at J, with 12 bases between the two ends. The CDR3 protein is CASSYRAGVSNQPQHF. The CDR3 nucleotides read TGTGCCAGCAGTTACAGAGCAGGGGTGAGCAATCAGCCCCAGCATTTT.

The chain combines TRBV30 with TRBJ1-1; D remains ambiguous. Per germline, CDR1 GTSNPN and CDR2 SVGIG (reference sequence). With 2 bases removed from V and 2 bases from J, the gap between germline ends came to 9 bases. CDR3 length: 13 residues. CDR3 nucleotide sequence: TGTGCCTGGAGTCAGAACCATAACACTGAAGCTTTCTTT. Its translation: CAWSQNHNTEAFF.

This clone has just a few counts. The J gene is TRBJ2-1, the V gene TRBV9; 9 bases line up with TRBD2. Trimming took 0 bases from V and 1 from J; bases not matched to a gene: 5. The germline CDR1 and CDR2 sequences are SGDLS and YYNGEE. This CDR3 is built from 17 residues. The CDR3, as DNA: TGTGCCAGCAGCGTAGCCCTAGCGGGATTTTCCTACAATGAGCAGTTCTTC. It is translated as CASSVALAGFSYNEQFF.

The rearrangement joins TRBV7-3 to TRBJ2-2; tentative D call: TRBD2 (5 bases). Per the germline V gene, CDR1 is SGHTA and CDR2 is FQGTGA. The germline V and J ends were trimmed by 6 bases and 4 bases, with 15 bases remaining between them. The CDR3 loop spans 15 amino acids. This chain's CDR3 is CASRIGGGSTGELFF. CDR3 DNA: TGTGCCAGCAGAATAGGAGGTGGGAGCACCGGGGAGCTGTTTTTT. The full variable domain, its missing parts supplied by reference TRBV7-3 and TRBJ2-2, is GAGVSQTPSNKVTEKGKYVELRCDPISGHTALYWYRQSLGQGPEFLIYFQGTGAADDSGLPNDRFFAVRPEGSVSTLKIQRTERGDSAVYLCASRIGGGSTGELFFGEGSRLTVL.

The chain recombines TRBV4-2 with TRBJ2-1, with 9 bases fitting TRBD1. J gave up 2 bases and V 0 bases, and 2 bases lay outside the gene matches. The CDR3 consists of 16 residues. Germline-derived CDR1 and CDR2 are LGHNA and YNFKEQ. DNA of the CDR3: TGTGCCAGCAGCCAAGATAGACAGGGGGCCTACAATGAGCAGTTCTTC. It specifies CASSQDRQGAYNEQFF.

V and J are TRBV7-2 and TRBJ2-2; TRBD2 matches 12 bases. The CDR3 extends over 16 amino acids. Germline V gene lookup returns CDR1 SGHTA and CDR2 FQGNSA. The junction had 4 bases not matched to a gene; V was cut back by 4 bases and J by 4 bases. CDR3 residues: CASSSGTSGFTGELFF. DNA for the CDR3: TGTGCCAGCAGCTCCGGGACTAGCGGGTTCACCGGGGAGCTGTTTTTT.

The CDR3 protein is CASSSSWDRGHYEQYF. The CDR3, as DNA: TGTGCCAGCAGCTCGTCATGGGACAGGGGGCACTACGAGCAGTACTTC. The V gene is TRBV11-3, the J gene TRBJ2-7, with TRBD1 matching over 12 bases. The V gene end was trimmed by 4 bases and the J gene end by 3 bases; junction bases not matched to a gene: 7. Germline lookup yields CDR1 SGHNT and CDR2 YENEEA. This CDR3 spans 16 amino acids. Based on the CDR3 plus reference TRBV11-3 and TRBJ2-7, the full variable domain is EAGVVQSPRYKIIEKKQPVAFWCNPISGHNTLYWYLQNLGQGPELLIRYENEEAVDDSQLPKDRFSAERLKGVDSTLKIQPAELGDSAVYLCASSSSWDRGHYEQYFGPGTRLTVT.

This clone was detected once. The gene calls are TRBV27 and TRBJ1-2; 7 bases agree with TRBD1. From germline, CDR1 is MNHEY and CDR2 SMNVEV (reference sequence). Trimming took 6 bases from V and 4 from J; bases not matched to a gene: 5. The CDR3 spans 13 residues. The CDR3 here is CASSLQGRYGYTF. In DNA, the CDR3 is TGTGCCAGCAGCTTACAGGGGCGCTATGGCTACACCTTC.

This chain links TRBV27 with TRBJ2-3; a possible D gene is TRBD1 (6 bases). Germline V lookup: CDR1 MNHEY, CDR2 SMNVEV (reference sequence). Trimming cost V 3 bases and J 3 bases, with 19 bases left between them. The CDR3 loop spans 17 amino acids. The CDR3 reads CASSFSEDRRSTDTQYF. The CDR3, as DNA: TGTGCCAGCAGTTTTTCCGAGGACAGACGGAGTACAGATACGCAGTATTTT.

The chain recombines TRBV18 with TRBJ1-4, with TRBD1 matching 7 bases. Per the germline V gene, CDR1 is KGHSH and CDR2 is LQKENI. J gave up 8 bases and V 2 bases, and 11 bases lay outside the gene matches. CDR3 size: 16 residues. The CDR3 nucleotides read TGTGCCAGCTCACCAGGTCCACAGGGGAAAGGGGAAAAACTGTTTTTT. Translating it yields CASSPGPQGKGEKLFF.

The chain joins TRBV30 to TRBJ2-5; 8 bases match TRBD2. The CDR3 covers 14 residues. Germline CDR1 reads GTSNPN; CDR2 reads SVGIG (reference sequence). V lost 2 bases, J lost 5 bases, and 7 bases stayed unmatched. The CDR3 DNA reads TGTGCCTGGAGTTACAGCGGGGGATGGGAGACCCAGTACTTC. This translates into CAWSYSGGWETQYF.

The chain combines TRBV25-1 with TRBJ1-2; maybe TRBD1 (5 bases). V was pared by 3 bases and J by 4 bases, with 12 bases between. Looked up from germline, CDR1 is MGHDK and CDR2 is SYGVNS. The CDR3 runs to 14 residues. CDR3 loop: CASSEAGTLYGYTF. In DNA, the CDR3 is TGTGCCAGCAGTGAGGCGGGGACCCTCTATGGCTACACCTTC.

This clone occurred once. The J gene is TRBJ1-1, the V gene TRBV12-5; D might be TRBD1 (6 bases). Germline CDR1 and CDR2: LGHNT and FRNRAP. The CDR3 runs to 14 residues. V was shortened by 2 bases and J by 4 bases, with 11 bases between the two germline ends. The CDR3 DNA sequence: TGTGCTAGTGGTTTGATCGGGGGGCCCACTGAAGCTTTCTTT. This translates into CASGLIGGPTEAFF.